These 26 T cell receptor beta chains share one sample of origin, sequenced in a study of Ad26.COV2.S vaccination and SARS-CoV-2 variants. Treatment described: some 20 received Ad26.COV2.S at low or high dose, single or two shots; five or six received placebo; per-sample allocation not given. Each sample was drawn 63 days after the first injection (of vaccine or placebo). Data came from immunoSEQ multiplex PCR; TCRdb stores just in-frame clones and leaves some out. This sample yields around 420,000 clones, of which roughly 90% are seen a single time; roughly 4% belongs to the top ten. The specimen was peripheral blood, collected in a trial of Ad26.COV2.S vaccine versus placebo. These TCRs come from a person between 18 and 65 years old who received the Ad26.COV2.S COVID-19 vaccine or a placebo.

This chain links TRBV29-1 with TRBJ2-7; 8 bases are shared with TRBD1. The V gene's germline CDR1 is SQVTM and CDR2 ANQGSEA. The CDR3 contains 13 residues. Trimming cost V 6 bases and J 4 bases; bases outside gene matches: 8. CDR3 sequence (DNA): TGCAGCGTCCAGGACAGGGAGCGGTACGAGCAGTACTTC. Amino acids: CSVQDRERYEQYF.

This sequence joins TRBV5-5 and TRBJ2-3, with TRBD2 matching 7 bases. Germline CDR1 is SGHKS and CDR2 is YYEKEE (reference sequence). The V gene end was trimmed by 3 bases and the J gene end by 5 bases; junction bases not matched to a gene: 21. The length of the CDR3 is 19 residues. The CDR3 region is CASSSGWVAGPLGGDTQYF. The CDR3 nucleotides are TGTGCCAGCAGCTCGGGTTGGGTAGCGGGCCCCCTCGGGGGAGATACGCAGTATTTT.

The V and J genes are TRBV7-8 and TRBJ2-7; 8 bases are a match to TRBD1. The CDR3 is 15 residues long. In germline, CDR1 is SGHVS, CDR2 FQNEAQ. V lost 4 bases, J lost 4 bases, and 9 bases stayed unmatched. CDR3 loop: CASSSIGQGGYEQYF. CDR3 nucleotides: TGTGCCAGCAGCTCAATCGGACAGGGAGGTTACGAGCAGTACTTC.

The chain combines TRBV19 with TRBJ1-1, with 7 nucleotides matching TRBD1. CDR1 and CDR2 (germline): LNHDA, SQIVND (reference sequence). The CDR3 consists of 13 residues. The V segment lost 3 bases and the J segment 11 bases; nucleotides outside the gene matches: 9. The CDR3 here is CASSMGDRLGAFF. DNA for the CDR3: TGTGCCAGTAGTATGGGGGACAGACTTGGTGCTTTCTTT.

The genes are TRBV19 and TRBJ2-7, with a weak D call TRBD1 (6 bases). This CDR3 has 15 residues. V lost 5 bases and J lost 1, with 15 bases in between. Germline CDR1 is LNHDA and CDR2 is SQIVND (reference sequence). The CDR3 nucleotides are TGTGCCAGTAGTCCCGCAGGGGCGGCATCCTACGAGCAGTACTTC. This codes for CASSPAGAASYEQYF.

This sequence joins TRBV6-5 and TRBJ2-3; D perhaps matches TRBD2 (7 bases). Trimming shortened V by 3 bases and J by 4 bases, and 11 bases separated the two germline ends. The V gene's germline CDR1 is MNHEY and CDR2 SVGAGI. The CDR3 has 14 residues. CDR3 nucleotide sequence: TGTGCCAGCAGTTATGGGGGGGCAGCAGATACGCAGTATTTT. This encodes CASSYGGAADTQYF.

The CDR3 loop is CASSSGRDSRDGYTF. As DNA, the CDR3 is TGTGCCAGCAGCTCGGGCCGGGACAGCAGAGATGGCTACACCTTC. The chain couples TRBV5-4 to TRBJ1-2, with 7 nucleotides matching TRBD1. CDR1 is SGHNT and CDR2 is YYREEE in the germline V gene (reference sequence). Trimming took 3 bases from V and 6 from J; bases not matched to a gene: 11. The CDR3 runs to 15 residues.

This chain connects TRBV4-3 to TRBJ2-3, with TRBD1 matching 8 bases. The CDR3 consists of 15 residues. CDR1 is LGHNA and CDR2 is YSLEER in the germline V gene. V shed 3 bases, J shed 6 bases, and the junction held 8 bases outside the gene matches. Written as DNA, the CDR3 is TGCGCCAGCAGCCATAGACAGGGGTTCAGGGATACGCAGTATTTT. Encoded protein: CASSHRQGFRDTQYF.

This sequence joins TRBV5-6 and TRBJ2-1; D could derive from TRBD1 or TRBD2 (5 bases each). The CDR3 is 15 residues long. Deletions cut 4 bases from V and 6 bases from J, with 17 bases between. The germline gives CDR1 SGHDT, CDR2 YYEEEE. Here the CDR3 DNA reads TGTGCCAGCAGCGATACTAGACAGCCTTTCAATGAGCAGTTCTTC. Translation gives CASSDTRQPFNEQFF.

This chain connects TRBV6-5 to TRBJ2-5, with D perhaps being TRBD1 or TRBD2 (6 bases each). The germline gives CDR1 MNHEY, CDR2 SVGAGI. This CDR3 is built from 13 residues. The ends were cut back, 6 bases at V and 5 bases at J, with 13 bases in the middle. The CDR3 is CASSLQGRETQYF. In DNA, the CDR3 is TGTGCCAGCAGCCTTCAGGGGAGGGAGACCCAGTACTTC.

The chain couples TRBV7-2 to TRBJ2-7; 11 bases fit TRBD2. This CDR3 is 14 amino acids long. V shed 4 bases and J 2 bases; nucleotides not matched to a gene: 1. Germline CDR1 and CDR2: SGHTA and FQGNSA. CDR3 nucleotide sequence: TGTGCCAGCAGCTCTAGCGGGGGGCCCTACGAGCAGTACTTC. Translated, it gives CASSSSGGPYEQYF.

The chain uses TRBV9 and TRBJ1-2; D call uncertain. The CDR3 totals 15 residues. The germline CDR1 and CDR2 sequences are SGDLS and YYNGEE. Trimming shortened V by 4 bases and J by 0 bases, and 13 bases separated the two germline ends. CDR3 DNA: TGTGCCAGCAGCACCCCCCAAAGCTCTAACTATGGCTACACCTTC. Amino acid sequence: CASSTPQSSNYGYTF.

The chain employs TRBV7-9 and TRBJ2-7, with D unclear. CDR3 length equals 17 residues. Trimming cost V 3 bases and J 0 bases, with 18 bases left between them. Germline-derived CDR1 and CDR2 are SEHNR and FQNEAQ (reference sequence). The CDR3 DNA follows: TGTGCCAGCAGCTTGGACGGCAGCTCTGTTCTCTCCTACGAGCAGTACTTC. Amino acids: CASSLDGSSVLSYEQYF.

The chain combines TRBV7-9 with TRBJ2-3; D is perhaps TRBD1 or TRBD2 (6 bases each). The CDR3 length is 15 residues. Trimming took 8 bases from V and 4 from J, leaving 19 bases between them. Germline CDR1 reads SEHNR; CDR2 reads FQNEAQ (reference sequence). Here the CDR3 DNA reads TGTGCCAGCCGCTCACGGGGGCGCGACGCAGATACGCAGTATTTT. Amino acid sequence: CASRSRGRDADTQYF.

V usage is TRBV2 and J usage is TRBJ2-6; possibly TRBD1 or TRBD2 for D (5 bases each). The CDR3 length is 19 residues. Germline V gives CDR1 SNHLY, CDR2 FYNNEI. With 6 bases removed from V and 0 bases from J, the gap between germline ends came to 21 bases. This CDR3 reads CASREKGRWVISGANVLTF. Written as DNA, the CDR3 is TGTGCCAGCAGAGAAAAGGGACGTTGGGTCATCTCTGGGGCCAACGTCCTGACTTTC.

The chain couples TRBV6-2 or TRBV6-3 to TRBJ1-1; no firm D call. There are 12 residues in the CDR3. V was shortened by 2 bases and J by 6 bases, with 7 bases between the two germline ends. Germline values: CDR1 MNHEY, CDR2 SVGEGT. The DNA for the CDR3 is TGTGCCAGCAGTTACGGACGGTCTGAAGCTTTCTTT. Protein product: CASSYGRSEAFF.

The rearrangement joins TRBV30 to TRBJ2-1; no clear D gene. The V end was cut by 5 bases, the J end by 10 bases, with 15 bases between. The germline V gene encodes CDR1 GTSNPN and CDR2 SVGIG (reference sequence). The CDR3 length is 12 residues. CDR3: CAWSSPAWEQFF. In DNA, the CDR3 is TGTGCCTGGTCGAGCCCCGCATGGGAGCAGTTCTTC.

The CDR3 reads CASSQNSVGQGYEKLFF. In DNA, the CDR3 is TGCGCCAGCAGCCAAAACTCTGTGGGACAGGGGTATGAAAAACTGTTTTTT. The rearrangement joins TRBV4-3 to TRBJ1-4, with 10 bases identical to TRBD1. After removal of 2 bases from V and 6 bases from J, the junction contained 9 bases not matched to a gene. Germline V gene sequence: CDR1 LGHNA, CDR2 YSLEER. The CDR3 covers 17 residues.

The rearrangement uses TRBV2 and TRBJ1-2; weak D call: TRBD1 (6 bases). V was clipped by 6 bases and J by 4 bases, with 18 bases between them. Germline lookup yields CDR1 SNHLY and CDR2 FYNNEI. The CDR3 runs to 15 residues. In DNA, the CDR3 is TGTGCCAGCAGGACGGGGGCAGGGACCGCCTATGGCTACACCTTC. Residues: CASRTGAGTAYGYTF.

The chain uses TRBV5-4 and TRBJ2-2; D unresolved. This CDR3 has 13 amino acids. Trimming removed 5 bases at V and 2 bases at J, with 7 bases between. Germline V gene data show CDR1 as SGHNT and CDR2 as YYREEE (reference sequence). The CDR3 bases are TGTGCCAGCAGGGAACAAAACACCGGGGAGCTGTTTTTT. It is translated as CASREQNTGELFF.

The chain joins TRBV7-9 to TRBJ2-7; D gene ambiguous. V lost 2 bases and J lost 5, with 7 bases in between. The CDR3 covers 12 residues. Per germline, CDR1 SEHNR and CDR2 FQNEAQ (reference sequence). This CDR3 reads CASSLLVDEQYF. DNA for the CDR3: TGTGCCAGCAGCTTATTGGTGGACGAGCAGTACTTC.

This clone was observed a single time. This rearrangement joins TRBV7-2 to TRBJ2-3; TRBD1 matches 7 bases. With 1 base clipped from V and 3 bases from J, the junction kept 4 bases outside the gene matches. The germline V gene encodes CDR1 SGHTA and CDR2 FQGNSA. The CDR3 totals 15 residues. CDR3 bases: TGTGCCAGCAGCTTAGAGTGGACAGGAACAGATACGCAGTATTTT. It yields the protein CASSLEWTGTDTQYF. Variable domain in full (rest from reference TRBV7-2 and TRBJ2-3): GAGVSQSPSNKVTEKGKDVELRCDPISGHTALYWYRQSLGQGLEFLIYFQGNSAPDKSGLPSDRFSAERTGGSVSTLTIQRTQQEDSAVYLCASSLEWTGTDTQYFGPGTRLTVL.

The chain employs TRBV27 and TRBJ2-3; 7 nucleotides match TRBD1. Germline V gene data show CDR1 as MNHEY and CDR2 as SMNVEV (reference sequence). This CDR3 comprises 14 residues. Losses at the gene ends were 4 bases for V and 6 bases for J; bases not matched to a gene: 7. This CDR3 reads CASSSDRIWDTQYF. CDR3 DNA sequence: TGTGCCAGCAGTTCGGACAGGATTTGGGATACGCAGTATTTT.

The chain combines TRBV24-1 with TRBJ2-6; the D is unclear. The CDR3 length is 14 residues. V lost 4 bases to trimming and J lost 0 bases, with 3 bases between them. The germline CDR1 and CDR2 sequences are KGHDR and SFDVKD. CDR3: CATSDTSGANVLTF. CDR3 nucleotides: TGTGCCACCAGTGACACCTCTGGGGCCAACGTCCTGACTTTC.

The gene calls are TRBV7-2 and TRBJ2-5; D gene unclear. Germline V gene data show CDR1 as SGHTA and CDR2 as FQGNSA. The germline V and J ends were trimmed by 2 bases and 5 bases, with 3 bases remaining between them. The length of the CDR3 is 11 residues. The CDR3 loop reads CASSLLETQYF. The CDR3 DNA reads TGTGCCAGCAGCTTACTGGAGACCCAGTACTTC.

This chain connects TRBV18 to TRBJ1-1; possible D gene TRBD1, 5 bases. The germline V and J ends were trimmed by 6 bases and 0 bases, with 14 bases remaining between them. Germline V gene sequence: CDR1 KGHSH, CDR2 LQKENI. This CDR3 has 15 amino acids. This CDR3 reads CASSPGPPMNTEAFF. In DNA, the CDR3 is TGTGCCAGCTCTCCGGGGCCACCGATGAACACTGAAGCTTTCTTT.